What follows are 29 T cell receptor beta chains derived from one specimen sequenced in a study of blood T cell repertoires in COVID-19. Assay used: immunoSEQ multiplex PCR; TCRdb lists only in-frame clones, some missing. This table holds around 200,000 clones, approximately 84% found once. Sequenced material: PBMCs or T cells enriched from blood (not recorded which). The receptors originated from a woman in her 30s who had recovered from COVID-19.

As concerns this clone: Other DNA sequences in this specimen translate into the identical CDR3. V gene TRBV7-3 combines with J gene TRBJ2-1; 8 bases line up with TRBD1. The CDR3 covers 15 residues. Germline V gene data show CDR1 as SGHTA and CDR2 as FQGTGA. J lost 0 bases, V lost 5 bases, and 3 bases had no gene match. The CDR3 nucleotides read TGTGCCAGCAGCCTCGGACAGGGCTCCTACAATGAGCAGTTCTTC. As protein: CASSLGQGSYNEQFF.

J is TRBJ2-7 and V is TRBV12-5; no definite D call. The CDR3 length is 15 residues. Germline values: CDR1 LGHNT, CDR2 FRNRAP. Trimming stripped 0 bases from V and 3 bases from J, with 12 bases between. In nucleotides, the CDR3 is TGTGCTAGTGGTTTGGTTGGAGAGTTCTACTACGAGCAGTACTTC. Residues: CASGLVGEFYYEQYF.

The chain carries TRBV5-6 and TRBJ2-3; 7 bases match TRBD1. V dropped 0 bases and J dropped 1; count of bases not matched to a gene: 11. The CDR3 covers 18 residues. Germline V CDR1 and CDR2: SGHDT, YYEEEE. The chain's CDR3 is CASSLGPPTGVGTDTQYF. The CDR3 coding sequence is TGTGCCAGCAGCTTGGGTCCCCCCACAGGGGTAGGCACAGATACGCAGTATTTT.

J is TRBJ1-1 and V is TRBV11-3, with D possibly TRBD1 on 6 matching bases. The V gene's germline CDR1 is SGHNT and CDR2 YENEEA. This CDR3 comprises 17 residues. Trimming pared 4 bases from V and 3 bases from J, leaving 21 bases between. CDR3 in DNA: TGTGCCAGCAGCTCAGGACGGGGGAGGGGGATCGACACTGAAGCTTTCTTT. Protein sequence: CASSSGRGRGIDTEAFF. Full variable domain (missing parts from reference TRBV11-3 and TRBJ1-1): EAGVVQSPRYKIIEKKQPVAFWCNPISGHNTLYWYLQNLGQGPELLIRYENEEAVDDSQLPKDRFSAERLKGVDSTLKIQPAELGDSAVYLCASSSGRGRGIDTEAFFGQGTRLTVV.

The V and J genes are TRBV6-5 and TRBJ2-7, with 8 bases fitting TRBD1. The J segment lost 4 bases and the V segment lost 5 bases, leaving 7 bases of the junction unmatched. The CDR3 totals 14 residues. Per germline, CDR1 MNHEY and CDR2 SVGAGI. Here the CDR3 reads CASSQGAWGYEQYF. In DNA form, the CDR3 reads TGTGCCAGCAGTCAGGGGGCCTGGGGTTACGAGCAGTACTTC.

The chain recombines TRBV29-1 with TRBJ1-2; TRBD1 aligns across 10 bases. V trimming: 3 bases; J trimming: 5 bases; junction bases outside the gene matches: 3. This CDR3 spans 13 amino acids. Germline CDR1 reads SQVTM; CDR2 reads ANQGSEA. The CDR3 loop reads CSVEKGQGYGYTF. CDR3 DNA: TGCAGCGTTGAGAAGGGACAGGGGTATGGCTACACCTTC.

The chain has TRBV19 and TRBJ1-4, with 7 bases that match TRBD1. V was clipped by 5 bases and J by 5 bases; unmatched bases: 5. From germline, CDR1 is LNHDA and CDR2 SQIVND (reference sequence). The CDR3 has 14 residues. The CDR3 DNA follows: TGTGCCAGTAGTGCCCGAGGGGGCAATGAAAAACTGTTTTTT. It is translated as CASSARGGNEKLFF.

The gene calls are TRBV6-5 and TRBJ2-7, with TRBD1 matching 9 bases. CDR1 and CDR2 from the germline V gene are MNHEY and SVGAGI. The CDR3 contains 15 residues. J was trimmed by 4 bases and V by 7 bases; bases with no gene match: 11. In nucleotides, the CDR3 is TGTGCCAGCACCCATGTGGGACAGGGCATATACGAGCAGTACTTC. Protein product: CASTHVGQGIYEQYF.

The chain combines TRBV5-1 with TRBJ2-2; D unresolved. Looked up from germline, CDR1 is SGHRS and CDR2 is YFSETQ. Deletions cut 4 bases from V and 1 base from J, with 11 bases between. CDR3 size: 15 residues. CDR3 DNA: TGCGCCAGCAGCCCGACAAACCGGAACACCGGGGAGCTGTTTTTT. It encodes CASSPTNRNTGELFF.

CDR3 sequence reads: CASSPRETGIWGYTF. CDR3 coding DNA: TGTGCCAGCAGCCCTAGGGAGACAGGAATATGGGGCTACACCTTC. The rearrangement links TRBV7-2 to TRBJ1-2; weak D call: TRBD1 (6 bases). V was trimmed by 5 bases and J by 8 bases, leaving 21 bases between them. This CDR3 has 15 residues. Germline CDR1 and CDR2: SGHTA and FQGNSA.

The DNA of the CDR3 is TGCGCCAGCAGCTTGGGCTCAGGGGACGGCTACGAGCAGTACTTC. This translates into CASSLGSGDGYEQYF. V usage is TRBV5-1 and J usage is TRBJ2-7; D might be TRBD1 (6 bases). Between the trimmed V and J ends, which lost 0 bases and 3 bases, there was a span of 13 bases. CDR1 is SGHRS and CDR2 is YFSETQ in the germline V gene. This CDR3 has 15 residues.

The J gene is TRBJ1-2, the V gene TRBV2; tentative D call: TRBD1 (6 bases). Germline V lookup: CDR1 SNHLY, CDR2 FYNNEI. V was cut by 5 bases and J by 0 bases, with 13 bases left in between. The CDR3 covers 15 residues. The CDR3 loop reads CASSLGTPANYGYTF. The DNA of the CDR3 is TGTGCCAGCAGTTTAGGGACACCTGCTAACTATGGCTACACCTTC. The variable domain in full, completed from reference TRBV2 and TRBJ1-2, reads EPEVTQTPSHQVTQMGQEVILRCVPISNHLYFYWYRQILGQKVEFLVSFYNNEISEKSEIFDDQFSVERPDGSNFTLKIRSTKLEDSAMYFCASSLGTPANYGYTFGSGTRLTVV.

The chain joins TRBV4-1 to TRBJ2-3, with D hard to call. V was cut by 0 bases and J by 0 bases, with 10 bases left in between. Germline V gene sequence: CDR1 MGHRA, CDR2 YSYEKL. The CDR3 extends over 16 amino acids. The DNA for the CDR3 is TGCGCCAGCAGCCAAGATTTGGCGGCTAGCACAGATACGCAGTATTTT. Translated: CASSQDLAASTDTQYF.

In this sample, this clone turned up once. J is TRBJ2-5 and V is TRBV10-1; 8 bases are shared with TRBD2. CDR1 and CDR2 (germline): WNHNN, SYGVQD (reference sequence). The CDR3 spans 14 residues. Trimming at V came to 2 bases and at J to 1 base, leaving 0 bases not matched to a gene. CDR3 region: CASSERGGQETQYF. The CDR3 nucleotides read TGCGCCAGCAGTGAGCGGGGGGGCCAAGAGACCCAGTACTTC.

The V and J genes are TRBV11-2 and TRBJ1-5; tentatively, D is TRBD1 (5 bases). The CDR3 is 16 amino acids. The V end lost 0 bases, the J end lost 0 bases, and 9 bases lay between the germline ends. Germline V gene sequence: CDR1 SGHAT, CDR2 FQNNGV. Written as DNA, the CDR3 is TGTGCCAGCAGCTTAGAGGGGGGGTATAGCAATCAGCCCCAGCATTTT. Protein: CASSLEGGYSNQPQHF.

V is TRBV15 and J is TRBJ1-1; perhaps TRBD1 as D (5 bases). From germline, CDR1 is LNHNV and CDR2 YYDKDF (reference sequence). V was cut by 1 base and J by 1 base, with 16 bases left in between. This CDR3 spans 17 amino acids. As DNA, the CDR3 is TGTGCCACCAGCAGAGTTCCTTCAGGGTGGGAGAACACTGAAGCTTTCTTT. Translated: CATSRVPSGWENTEAFF.

The gene calls are TRBV27 and TRBJ2-7; 7 nucleotides agree with TRBD1. The V gene's germline CDR1 is MNHEY and CDR2 SMNVEV (reference sequence). The length of the CDR3 is 14 residues. With 4 bases clipped from V and 6 bases from J, the junction kept 9 bases outside the gene matches. CDR3 residues: CASSSRGPIGEQYF. DNA for the CDR3: TGTGCCAGCAGTTCAAGGGGGCCTATAGGCGAGCAGTACTTC.

The rearrangement links TRBV6-6 to TRBJ2-3; 10 nucleotides agree with TRBD2. CDR1 is MNHNY, CDR2 SVGAGI, per germline (reference sequence). Trimming took 5 bases from V and 2 from J; bases not matched to a gene: 10. CDR3 length: 17 residues. CDR3 coding DNA: TGTGCCAGCAGTCAACCCGGAACTAGCGGGAACACAGATACGCAGTATTTT. It yields the protein CASSQPGTSGNTDTQYF.

The CDR3 reads CASSKETPGTGRPYEQYF. CDR3 sequence (DNA): TGTGCCAGCAGCAAAGAGACCCCCGGGACAGGGAGACCCTACGAGCAGTACTTC. The chain carries TRBV21-1 and TRBJ2-7; no check of the table's D call, TRBD1, against the DNA was made. TRBV21-1 is a documented pseudogene. This CDR3 has 18 amino acids.

The chain links TRBV5-4 to TRBJ2-5; 9 bases map to TRBD1. The CDR3 is 15 residues long. V lost 0 bases, J lost 4 bases, and 4 bases stayed unmatched. Germline V lookup: CDR1 SGHNT, CDR2 YYREEE (reference sequence). CDR3 loop: CASSLGDRAGETQYF. The CDR3 DNA reads TGTGCCAGCAGCTTGGGGGACAGGGCCGGAGAGACCCAGTACTTC.

As DNA, the CDR3 is TGTGCCACCAGCAGAGATAACGCTGAACGGGCCCAGCATTTT. Its protein is CATSRDNAERAQHF. V usage is TRBV15 and J usage is TRBJ1-5, with D hard to call. CDR3 size: 14 residues. Trimming took 0 bases from V and 11 from J, leaving 14 bases between them. CDR1 and CDR2 (germline): LNHNV, YYDKDF (reference sequence).

The rearrangement joins TRBV18 to TRBJ2-7; no reliable D call. The length of the CDR3 is 14 residues. V was clipped by 6 bases and J by 3 bases, with 15 bases between them. Germline-derived CDR1 and CDR2 are KGHSH and LQKENI. Here the CDR3 DNA reads TGTGCCAGCTCCTCCGACTCTTCTAACTACGAGCAGTACTTC. It is translated as CASSSDSSNYEQYF.

The chain combines TRBV20-1 with TRBJ2-7; 7 bases match TRBD2. J lost 4 bases, V lost 3 bases, and 18 bases had no gene match. Germline values: CDR1 DFQATT, CDR2 SNEGSKA (reference sequence). The CDR3 has 17 amino acids. The CDR3 region is CSASGRASGAAGYEQYF. CDR3 in DNA: TGCAGTGCTAGTGGCCGGGCTAGCGGAGCGGCGGGGTACGAGCAGTACTTC.

The chain recombines TRBV3-1 (or the pseudogene TRBV3-2) with TRBJ1-6, with D hard to call. CDR3 length: 16 amino acids. V lost 2 bases and J lost 0, with 8 bases in between. Looked up from germline, CDR1 is LGHDT and CDR2 is YNNKEL (reference sequence). The CDR3 sequence is CASSQNPSSYNSPLHF. CDR3 nucleotide sequence: TGTGCCAGCAGCCAAAACCCTAGCTCCTATAATTCACCCCTCCACTTT.

This clone was recorded once. This chain links TRBV15 with TRBJ1-1, with 8 bases aligning to TRBD1. V lost 5 bases to trimming and J lost 6 bases; unmatched junction nucleotides: 11. Germline-derived CDR1 and CDR2 are LNHNV and YYDKDF (reference sequence). CDR3 length: 15 residues. The CDR3 loop is CATSGSRQGRAEAFF. As DNA, the CDR3 is TGTGCCACCAGCGGATCCAGACAGGGGAGGGCTGAAGCTTTCTTT.

The gene calls are TRBV5-1 and TRBJ2-7; 9 bases match TRBD1. With 3 bases clipped from V and 2 bases from J, the junction kept 9 bases outside the gene matches. The V gene's germline CDR1 is SGHRS and CDR2 YFSETQ. The CDR3 consists of 16 residues. The CDR3 sequence: CASSSDDRGVAYEQYF. The CDR3 DNA follows: TGCGCCAGCAGCTCCGATGACAGGGGGGTAGCCTACGAGCAGTACTTC.

Of note for this clone: This specimen includes other DNA sequences encoding the same CDR3. CDR3 sequence (DNA): TGTGCCAGCAGCCAAGGACTAGCGGTTTCCTACGAGCAGTACTTC. Its protein is CASSQGLAVSYEQYF. The V call is TRBV3-1 (or the pseudogene TRBV3-2), the J call TRBJ2-7, with 9 positions matching TRBD2. The germline gives CDR1 LGHDT, CDR2 YNNKEL (reference sequence). This CDR3 region has 15 residues. The J segment lost 1 base and the V segment lost 1 base, leaving 2 bases of the junction unmatched.

This clone was seen repeatedly, ten times or more. The genes are TRBV2 and TRBJ2-1, with 10 bases aligning to TRBD2. This CDR3 is built from 14 residues. J lost 6 bases, V lost 7 bases, and 6 bases had no gene match. Germline assignment: CDR1 SNHLY and CDR2 FYNNEI. This chain's CDR3 is CASNRAGGRNEQFF. The DNA of the CDR3 is TGTGCCAGCAACCGAGCGGGAGGGCGCAATGAGCAGTTCTTC.

The chain carries TRBV4-1 and TRBJ1-2; D possibly corresponds to TRBD1 (5 bases). CDR1 MGHRA and CDR2 YSYEKL come from the germline V gene. V lost 0 bases and J 2 bases, leaving 13 bases between the germline ends. This CDR3 spans 16 amino acids. CDR3 in amino acids: CASSQDLAGSNYGYTF. In nucleotides, the CDR3 is TGCGCCAGCAGCCAAGATTTAGCAGGGTCAAACTATGGCTACACCTTC.